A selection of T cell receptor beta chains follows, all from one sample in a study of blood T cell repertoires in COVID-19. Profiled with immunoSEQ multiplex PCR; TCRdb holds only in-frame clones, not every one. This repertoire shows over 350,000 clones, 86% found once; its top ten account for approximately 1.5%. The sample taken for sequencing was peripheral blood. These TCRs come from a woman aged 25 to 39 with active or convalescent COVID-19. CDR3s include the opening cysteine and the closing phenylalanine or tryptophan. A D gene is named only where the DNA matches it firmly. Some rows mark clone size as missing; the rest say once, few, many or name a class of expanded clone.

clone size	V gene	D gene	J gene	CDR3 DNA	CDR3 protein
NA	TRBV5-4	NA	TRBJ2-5	TGTGCCAGCAGCTTGCCCGGGCCTAGCAGGGAGACCCAGTACTTC	CASSLPGPSRETQYF
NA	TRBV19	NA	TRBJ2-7	TGTGCCAGTAGTAGCGAGGGCGCGGGTGGCTACGAGCAGTACTTC	CASSSEGAGGYEQYF
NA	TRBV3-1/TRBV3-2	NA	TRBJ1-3	TGTGCCAGCAGCTCAACTCATTCTGGAAACACCATATATTTT	CASSSTHSGNTIYF
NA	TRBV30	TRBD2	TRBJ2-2	TGTGCCTGGAACTTTGGACTAGCGGGCCGCACCGGGGAGCTGTTTTTT	CAWNFGLAGRTGELFF
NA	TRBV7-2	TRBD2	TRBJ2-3	TGTGCCAGCAGCCTCCTAGCGGGATACACAGATACGCAGTATTTT	CASSLLAGYTDTQYF
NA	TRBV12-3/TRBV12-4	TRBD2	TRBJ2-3	TGTGCCAGCAGTTTGAGGGCTAGCGGGGTCGAGTATTTT	CASSLRASGVEYF
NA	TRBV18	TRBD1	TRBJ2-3	TGTGCCAGCTCACCGCCAGGGGGTAGTAGCACAGATACGCAGTATTTT	CASSPPGGSSTDTQYF
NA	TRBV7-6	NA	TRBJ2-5	TGTGCCAGCAGCTTAGCGGGGGGCCAAGAGACCCAGTACTTC	CASSLAGGQETQYF
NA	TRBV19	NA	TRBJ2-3	TGTGCCAGTAGTTATACAACACACCCTAGTAGCACAGATACGCAGTATTTT	CASSYTTHPSSTDTQYF
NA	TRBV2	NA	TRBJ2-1	TGTGCCAGCAGTGGGGGGGATGAGCAGTTCTTC	CASSGGDEQFF
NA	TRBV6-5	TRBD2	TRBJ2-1	TGTGCCAGCGGTTCTAGCGGGAGGGCCTCCTACAATGAGCAGTTCTTC	CASGSSGRASYNEQFF
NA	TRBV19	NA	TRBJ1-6	TGTGCCAGTAAACCGCCAGGGGATTCACCCCTCCACTTT	CASKPPGDSPLHF
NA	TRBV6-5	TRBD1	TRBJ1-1	TGTGCCAGCAGTTACCGGGACAGGGCTATCAACACTGAAGCTTTCTTT	CASSYRDRAINTEAFF
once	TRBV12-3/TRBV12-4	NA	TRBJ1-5	TGTGCCAGCAGTTTGGAGATCAATCAGCCCCAGCATTTT	CASSLEINQPQHF
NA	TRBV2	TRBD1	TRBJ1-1	TGTGCCAGCAGGGGACAGGGGGACACTGAAGCTTTCTTT	CASRGQGDTEAFF
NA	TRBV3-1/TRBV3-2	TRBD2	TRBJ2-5	TGTGCCAGTGGGAGGGCAGGGCGAGAGACCCAGTACTTC	CASGRAGRETQYF
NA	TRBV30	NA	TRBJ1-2	TGTGCCTGGAGTGTAGGGAACGATGGGGGGTCCTACACCTTC	CAWSVGNDGGSYTF
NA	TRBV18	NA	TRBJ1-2	TGTGCCAGCTCCCCCGCAGGTTTAAATTATGGCTACACCTTC	CASSPAGLNYGYTF
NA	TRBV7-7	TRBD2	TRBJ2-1	TGTGCCAGCAGCTTAGGGACTAGCGGGGAGCAGTTCTTC	CASSLGTSGEQFF
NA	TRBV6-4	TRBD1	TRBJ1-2	TGTGCCAGCACCGACCACAAGACGACAGGGACTTATGGCTACACCTTC	CASTDHKTTGTYGYTF
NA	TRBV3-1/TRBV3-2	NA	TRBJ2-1	TGTGCCAGCAGTCTCCTGGCCAATGAGCAGTTCTTC	CASSLLANEQFF
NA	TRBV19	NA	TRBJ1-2	TGTGCCAGTAGTCAGGGTTTGGGCTATGGCTACACCTTC	CASSQGLGYGYTF
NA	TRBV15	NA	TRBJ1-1	TGTGCCACCAGCAGTAGCAGACAGCAAGCAAAGAACACTGAAGCTTTCTTT	CATSSSRQQAKNTEAFF
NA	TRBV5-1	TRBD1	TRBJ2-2	TGCGCCAGCAGCTACTCCGGGACAGGGGAAGCCGGGGAGCTGTTTTTT	CASSYSGTGEAGELFF
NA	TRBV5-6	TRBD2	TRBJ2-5	TGTGCCACCAGCTTGGGACTAGCGGGACGCCTAGGAGAGACCCAGTACTTC	CATSLGLAGRLGETQYF
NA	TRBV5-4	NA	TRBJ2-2	TGTGCCAGCAGCTTCGAATCTACTCGCACCGGGGAGCTGTTTTTT	CASSFESTRTGELFF
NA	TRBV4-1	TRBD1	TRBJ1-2	TGCGCCAGCAGCCAAGAAGTGGGAGGGCAGGGGGCTCACTCCTATGGCTACACCTTC	CASSQEVGGQGAHSYGYTF
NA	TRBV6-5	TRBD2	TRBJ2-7	TGTGCCAGCAGCGAGCTAGCGGGCCCCCCCTACGAGCAGTACTTC	CASSELAGPPYEQYF